There are a few counts of the clone carrying this T cell receptor beta chain. This specimen belongs to a study of blood T cells in healthy people across ages. Germline V gene lookup returns CDR1 KGHSH and CDR2 LQKENI. Trimming cost V 3 bases and J 3 bases; bases outside gene matches: 7. The length of the CDR3 is 15 residues. It was with a sample-barcoded 5' primer and a J-beta primer mix that a second PCR of roughly 7 to 12 cycles was run. TCRdb re-called the 5' RACE reads through MiXCR, storing one row per CDR3 protein. The sample carries roughly 800,000 distinct CDR3 sequences, 20% to 30% recorded once. This sample also appeared in a second study, on T cells of mothers and their children.

The sequenced material came from blood. The receptor's source is a boy aged 5-17 years in good health. The chain recombines TRBV18 with TRBJ2-7, with 8 bases lining up with TRBD1. The CDR3 reads CASSPRTGQNYEQYF. CDR3 in DNA: TGTGCCAGCTCACCCAGGACAGGGCAGAACTACGAGCAGTACTTC.